This passage covers 13 T cell receptor beta chains from one sample sequenced in a study of blood T cell repertoires in COVID-19. Sequencing was performed with immunoSEQ multiplex PCR; in TCRdb, only in-frame clones are kept and a portion is missing. The sample holds about 150,000 clones, 85% to 90% seen once. Sequenced: PBMCs or T cells enriched from blood (not recorded which). Receptors were obtained from a woman aged 50 to 60 who had recovered from COVID-19.

The rearrangement links TRBV28 to TRBJ1-1; 7 bases map to TRBD1. J gave up 5 bases and V 3 bases, and 18 bases lay outside the gene matches. CDR3 length: 18 residues. Germline lookup yields CDR1 MDHEN and CDR2 SYDVKM. The CDR3 nucleotides read TGTGCCAGCAGTTTTAGAGGGTTGGGGGCAGGGGGAACAACTGAAGCTTTCTTT. It codes for CASSFRGLGAGGTTEAFF.

V and J are TRBV6-5 and TRBJ2-5; 8 nucleotides line up with TRBD1. After removal of 0 bases from V and 11 bases from J, the junction contained 11 bases not matched to a gene. The V gene's germline CDR1 is MNHEY and CDR2 SVGAGI. The CDR3 runs 15 residues. CDR3 in DNA: TGTGCCAGCAGTTACTCCGACAGGGGTGCGGCGACTCAGTACTTC. It is translated as CASSYSDRGAATQYF.

The chain carries TRBV10-3 and TRBJ2-1, with TRBD2 identical over 7 bases. CDR1 and CDR2 (germline): ENHRY, SYGVKD. Trimming cost V 0 bases and J 11 bases; bases outside gene matches: 10. The CDR3 totals 15 residues. Written as DNA, the CDR3 is TGTGCCATCAGTGAGTCCGGGACTATCGTCGCTCAGCAGTTCTTC. As protein: CAISESGTIVAQQFF.

The count of this clone is one. This chain connects TRBV6-6 to TRBJ1-1; D perhaps matches TRBD1 (5 bases). V lost 9 bases to trimming and J lost 1 base, with 6 bases between them. The germline V gene has CDR1 MNHNY and CDR2 SVGAGI (reference sequence). The length of the CDR3 is 11 residues. This CDR3 is CASTGNTEAFF. The CDR3 DNA sequence: TGTGCCAGTACAGGGAACACTGAAGCTTTCTTT.

The chain links TRBV4-2 to TRBJ2-3; 11 bases are a match to TRBD2. This CDR3 has 13 amino acids. From germline, CDR1 is LGHNA and CDR2 YNFKEQ. V shed 7 bases, J shed 7 bases, and the junction held 4 bases outside the gene matches. CDR3 nucleotide sequence: TGTGCCAGCAAGACTAGCGGGGCACATACGCAGTATTTT. It is translated as CASKTSGAHTQYF.

V is TRBV9 and J is TRBJ1-6, with D tentatively TRBD1 (5 bases). Between the trimmed V and J ends, which lost 7 bases and 6 bases, there was a span of 14 bases. The CDR3 has 14 amino acids. Germline CDR1 SGDLS, CDR2 YYNGEE. For the CDR3, the DNA is TGTGCCAGCCGTCCTGGGGGGGGTAATTCACCCCTCCACTTT. It translates to CASRPGGGNSPLHF.

This clone was seen once. This chain connects TRBV6-2 or TRBV6-3 to TRBJ2-2; D perhaps matches TRBD1 (6 bases). Trimming left V 5 bases short and J 3 bases short, with 10 bases between. The germline CDR1 and CDR2 sequences are MNHEY and SVGEGT. CDR3 length: 14 amino acids. The CDR3 sequence: CASSNTGYTGELFF. The CDR3 nucleotides are TGTGCCAGCAGTAATACAGGGTACACCGGGGAGCTGTTTTTT.

The CDR3 DNA reads as TGTGCCACCAGTTCTAGCGGGGCGACAGATACGCAGTATTTT. Its protein is CATSSSGATDTQYF. The V and J genes are TRBV24-1 and TRBJ2-3; 9 bases are a match to TRBD2. Germline CDR1 and CDR2: KGHDR and SFDVKD. The CDR3 extends over 14 amino acids. The junction had 3 bases not matched to a gene; V was cut back by 6 bases and J by 3 bases.

The DNA of the CDR3 is TGTGCCAGCAGCCCGGGCCCCCGGGGGTCAACAGATACGCAGTATTTT. It translates to CASSPGPRGSTDTQYF. The chain employs TRBV7-2 and TRBJ2-3, with D perhaps matching TRBD2 (6 bases). Germline CDR1 reads SGHTA; CDR2 reads FQGNSA. With 5 bases removed from V and 3 bases from J, the gap between germline ends came to 18 bases. The CDR3 runs to 16 residues.

The CDR3 DNA sequence: TGTGCCAGCAGCTTTGGGACAGTACTCGTAAATGGCTACACCTTC. Translated, it gives CASSFGTVLVNGYTF. This chain uses TRBV5-4 with TRBJ1-2; TRBD1 aligns across 7 bases. The V segment lost 2 bases and the J segment 6 bases; nucleotides outside the gene matches: 10. The CDR3 is 15 residues long. Germline V gene sequence: CDR1 SGHNT, CDR2 YYREEE (reference sequence).

The chain employs TRBV19 and TRBJ1-2, with D unresolved. The CDR3 loop spans 14 amino acids. V lost 3 bases to trimming and J lost 4 bases, with 12 bases between them. The germline gives CDR1 LNHDA, CDR2 SQIVND (reference sequence). For the CDR3, the DNA is TGTGCCAGTAGTATTTCACGGGAGGGCTATGGCTACACCTTC. Residues: CASSISREGYGYTF.

This chain joins TRBV7-2 and TRBJ1-2; D possibly corresponds to TRBD1 (5 bases). This CDR3 comprises 14 residues. Deletions cut 0 bases from V and 7 bases from J, with 12 bases between. The V gene's germline CDR1 is SGHTA and CDR2 FQGNSA. The CDR3 is CASSLATVGGGYTF. The CDR3 nucleotides are TGTGCCAGCAGCTTAGCGACGGTGGGGGGTGGCTACACCTTC.

This clone appeared once. V is TRBV18 and J is TRBJ2-6; D is ambiguous. The length of the CDR3 is 17 residues. V was trimmed by 5 bases and J by 0 bases, leaving 14 bases between them. CDR1 is KGHSH, CDR2 LQKENI, per germline. CDR3 in DNA: TGTGCCAGCTCATCAGCTCGAACAGCCTCTGGGGCCAACGTCCTGACTTTC. Translation gives CASSSARTASGANVLTF.